This record looks at one T cell receptor beta chain sequence and its context. What it binds is unknown. This specimen belongs to a study of a mutant IDH1 vaccine in newly diagnosed glioma. Time point in this sample: baseline, week 1 (first vaccination visit). Treatment of the sample: pre-vaccination baseline after standard-of-care therapy. This CDR3 is 15 amino acids long. V was trimmed by 7 bases and J by 7 bases, leaving 19 bases between them. CDR1 and CDR2 (germline): SNHLY, FYNNEI. General study results and limits: The occurrence of vaccine-induced immune responses was seen in around 94% of patients.

Sequenced by immunoSEQ multiplex PCR; TCRdb stores in-frame clones only, minus some. The sample has around 64,000 clones, around 80% seen once. The sample consisted of peripheral blood mononuclear cells (PBMCs), taken from a glioma patient treated with radiotherapy, temozolomide or both. This receptor was obtained from a young woman with glioma. Some clones in this sample may be carry-over from other donors' samples. The V call is TRBV2, the J call TRBJ1-4, with D possibly matching TRBD1 (6 bases). The CDR3 loop reads CASMGGTYLVEKLFF. Written as DNA, the CDR3 is TGTGCCAGCATGGGGGGCACCTACCTTGTTGAAAAACTGTTTTTT.